What follows are 4 T cell receptor beta chains derived from one specimen sequenced in a study of cytomegalovirus exposure and HLA in healthy donors. The PCR ran on 60 Vbeta and 13 Jbeta primers. Profiling relied on immunoSEQ multiplex PCR, and the TCRdb table lists in-frame clones only, not all of them. The table has about 150,000 clones, approximately 10% seen once. The sequenced sample was PBMCs. These receptors originate from a woman in her 40s in good health and CMV-seropositive.

V usage is TRBV14 and J usage is TRBJ2-7; tentatively, D is TRBD1 (5 bases). The germline CDR1 and CDR2 sequences are SGHDN and FVKESK. V was cut by 4 bases and J by 1 base, with 14 bases left in between. CDR3 length: 15 residues. The CDR3 sequence: CASSRTTVISYEQYF. The DNA for the CDR3 is TGTGCCAGCAGCCGTACGACAGTTATATCCTACGAGCAGTACTTC.

This clone occurred a few times. The rearrangement joins TRBV11-3 to TRBJ2-1; possible D gene TRBD2, 6 bases. The CDR3 contains 16 residues. Per the germline V gene, CDR1 is SGHNT and CDR2 is YENEEA. Trimming removed 3 bases at V and 0 bases at J, with 12 bases between. The CDR3 sequence: CASSLFLRGSYNEQFF. The DNA for the CDR3 is TGTGCCAGCAGCTTGTTCCTGCGGGGCTCCTACAATGAGCAGTTCTTC. The variable domain in full, with the rest retrieved from reference TRBV11-3 and TRBJ2-1, is EAGVVQSPRYKIIEKKQPVAFWCNPISGHNTLYWYLQNLGQGPELLIRYENEEAVDDSQLPKDRFSAERLKGVDSTLKIQPAELGDSAVYLCASSLFLRGSYNEQFFGPGTRLTVL.

In its sample, this clone was seen a few times. The chain couples TRBV5-4 to TRBJ1-1, with D perhaps matching TRBD1 (6 bases). Looked up from germline, CDR1 is SGHNT and CDR2 is YYREEE (reference sequence). The CDR3 extends over 14 amino acids. Trimming pared 4 bases from V and 1 base from J, leaving 11 bases between. The CDR3 DNA follows: TGTGCCAGCAGCCTGCAGGGGTGGAACACTGAAGCTTTCTTT. As protein: CASSLQGWNTEAFF.

This clone was detected a few times. CDR3 loop: CASGLSGATDTQYF. CDR3 sequence (DNA): TGTGCCAGCGGACTTAGCGGGGCCACAGATACGCAGTATTTT. The genes are TRBV27 and TRBJ2-3; 8 bases line up with TRBD2. The CDR3 is made up of 14 amino acids. Germline V gene lookup returns CDR1 MNHEY and CDR2 SMNVEV (reference sequence). The junction had 6 bases not matched to a gene; V was cut back by 8 bases and J by 2 bases.